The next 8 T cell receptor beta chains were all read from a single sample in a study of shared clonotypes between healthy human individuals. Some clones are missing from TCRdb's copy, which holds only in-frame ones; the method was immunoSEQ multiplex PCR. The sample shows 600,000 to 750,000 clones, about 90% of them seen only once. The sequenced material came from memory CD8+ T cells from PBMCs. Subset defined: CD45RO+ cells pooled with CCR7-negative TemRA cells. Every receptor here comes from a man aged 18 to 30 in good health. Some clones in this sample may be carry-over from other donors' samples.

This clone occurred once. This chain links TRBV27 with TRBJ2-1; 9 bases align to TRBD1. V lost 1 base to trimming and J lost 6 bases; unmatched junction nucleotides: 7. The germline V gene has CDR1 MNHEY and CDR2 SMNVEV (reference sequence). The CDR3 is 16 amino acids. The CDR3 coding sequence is TGTGCCAGCAGTTTATTGACAGGGGGAATGCCCAATGAGCAGTTCTTC. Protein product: CASSLLTGGMPNEQFF.

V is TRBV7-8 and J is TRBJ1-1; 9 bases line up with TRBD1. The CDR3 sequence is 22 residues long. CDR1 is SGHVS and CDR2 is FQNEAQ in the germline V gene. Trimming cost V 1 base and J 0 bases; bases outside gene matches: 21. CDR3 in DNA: TGTGCCAGCAGCTTAGAACGGGGCGGGACAGGGATGGCTCTCCGGGTGAACACTGAAGCTTTCTTT. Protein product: CASSLERGGTGMALRVNTEAFF.

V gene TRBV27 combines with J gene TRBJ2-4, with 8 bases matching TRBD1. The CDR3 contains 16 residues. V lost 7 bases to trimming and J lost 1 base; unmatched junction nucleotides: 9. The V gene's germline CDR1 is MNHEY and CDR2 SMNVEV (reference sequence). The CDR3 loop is CASTSNRGTAKNIQYF. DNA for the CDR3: TGTGCCAGCACCAGTAACAGGGGGACGGCCAAAAACATTCAGTACTTC.

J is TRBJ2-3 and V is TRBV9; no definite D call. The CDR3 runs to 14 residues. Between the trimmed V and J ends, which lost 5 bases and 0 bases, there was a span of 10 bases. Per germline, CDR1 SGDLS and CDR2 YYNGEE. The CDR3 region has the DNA TGTGCCAGCAGTCGGGCTACGAGCACAGATACGCAGTATTTT. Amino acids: CASSRATSTDTQYF. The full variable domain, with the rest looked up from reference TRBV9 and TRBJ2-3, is DSGVTQTPKHLITATGQRVTLRCSPRSGDLSVYWYQQSLDQGLQFLIQYYNGEERAKGNILERFSAQQFPDLHSELNLSSLELGDSALYFCASSRATSTDTQYFGPGTRLTVL.

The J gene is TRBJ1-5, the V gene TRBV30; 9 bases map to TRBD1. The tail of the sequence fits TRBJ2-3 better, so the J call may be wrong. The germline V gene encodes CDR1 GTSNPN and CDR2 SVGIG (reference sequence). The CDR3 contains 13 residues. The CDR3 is CAWGTGGGSPQYF. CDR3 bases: TGTGCCTGGGGTACAGGGGGCGGTTCGCCCCAGTATTTT.

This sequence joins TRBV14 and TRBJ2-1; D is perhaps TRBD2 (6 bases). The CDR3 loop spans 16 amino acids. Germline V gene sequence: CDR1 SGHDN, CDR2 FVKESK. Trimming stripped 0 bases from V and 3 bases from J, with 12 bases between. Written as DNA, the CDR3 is TGTGCCAGCAGCCAAGAGGGAGGATACCTCTACAATGAGCAGTTCTTC. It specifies CASSQEGGYLYNEQFF.

CDR3 nucleotide sequence: TGTGCCAGCAGTTCCGGGACTAGCGGGCGGTCGTCCTTGGTGCAGTACTTC. Its translation: CASSSGTSGRSSLVQYF. V gene TRBV2 combines with J gene TRBJ2-7; TRBD2 aligns across 12 bases. The ends lost 5 bases at V and 9 bases at J; junction bases unmatched: 17. The CDR3 runs to 17 residues. Germline CDR1 SNHLY, CDR2 FYNNEI.

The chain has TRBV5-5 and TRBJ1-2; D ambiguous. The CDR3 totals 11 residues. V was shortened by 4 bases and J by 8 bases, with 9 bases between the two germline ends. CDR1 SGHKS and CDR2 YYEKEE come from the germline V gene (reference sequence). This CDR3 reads CASSPPGGYTF. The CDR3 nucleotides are TGTGCCAGCAGCCCTCCTGGGGGCTACACCTTC.